The source of this TCR beta chain is a study of T-cell memory formation after mild COVID-19. The V end was cut by 5 bases, the J end by 6 bases, with 13 bases between. This CDR3 spans 14 amino acids. Germline-derived CDR1 and CDR2 are MNHEY and SVGAGI. 5'RACE, which relied on constant-segment primers, yielded TCR alpha and TCR beta cDNA libraries carrying sample barcodes and UMIs. TCRdb re-analysed the 5' RACE reads in MiXCR, keeping a single row per CDR3 protein. This sample has over 150,000 distinct CDR3 sequences, with around 21% found just once. General observations from the study: Second-wave clones that peaked on day 37 lacked confirmed SARS-CoV-2 specificity. Contracting CD4+ clones lay largely in CM and EM, with CD8+ ones residing in EMRA.

Details on this clonotype: Its antigen is currently unknown.

The TCR originated in an adult woman who had mild COVID-19 (a few samples of this study predate the infection). Cell type and time point are not known. Sequencing was performed on PBMCs or a T cell subset sorted from them (not recorded which). The chain joins TRBV6-5 to TRBJ1-4; a possible D gene is TRBD1 (6 bases). CDR3 coding DNA: TGTGCCAGCAGTAAAGGGGGTGGATATGAAAAACTGTTTTTT. It translates to CASSKGGGYEKLFF.